One sample yielded the 30 T cell receptor beta chains listed below, sequenced in a study of vaccination and CD4 T cells after COVID-19. Sequence data for DNA of cultured CD4+ T cells were generated by the Oncomine TCR Beta short-read assay. TCRdb reprocessed the PCR reads via MiXCR and lists one record per CDR3 protein. The sample gives about 1,000 distinct CDR3 sequences, 17% of which show up once; around 48% is in the top ten. These receptors have no known antigen. Treatment noted: 10-day PBMC culture with coronavirus spike peptide pools or control peptides (ViraFEST assay). The unexposed donor's CD4+ T cells were collected before the COVID-19 pandemic (2011-2018). Sequencing was performed on CD4+ T cells from blood, cultured in vitro. The receptors come from a human donor in good health.

Sample share makes this clonotype medium-sized (0.01 to 0.1%). This chain uses TRBV20-1 with TRBJ2-4, with D uncertain. V lost 5 bases and J lost 2, with 10 bases in between. Germline V gene sequence: CDR1 DFQATT, CDR2 SNEGSKA (reference sequence). The CDR3 runs 13 residues. In nucleotides, the CDR3 is TGCAGTGCTCACGACACGACCAAAAACATTCAGTACTTC. Translated: CSAHDTTKNIQYF.

This clonotype was seen only a few times. The chain uses TRBV5-1 and TRBJ2-7, with 11 bases that match TRBD1. V trimming: 7 bases; J trimming: 2 bases; junction bases outside the gene matches: 8. The V gene's germline CDR1 is SGHRS and CDR2 YFSETQ. CDR3 length equals 15 residues. The CDR3 reads CASSWGQGVTYEQYF. The CDR3 DNA reads TGCGCCAGCTCATGGGGACAGGGGGTTACCTACGAGCAGTACTTC.

This clonotype was found a few times. The chain employs TRBV2 and TRBJ2-5, with 10 bases aligning to TRBD2. The CDR3 contains 17 residues. Germline CDR1 reads SNHLY; CDR2 reads FYNNEI. V lost 8 bases and J lost 7; bases outside the gene matches: 19. CDR3 loop: CASGIAGGSTFRGTQYF. The CDR3 DNA sequence: TGTGCCAGCGGTATAGCGGGGGGCTCTACGTTTCGGGGGACCCAGTACTTC.

By proportion, this clonotype is large. This sequence joins TRBV20-1 and TRBJ1-1; 11 nucleotides match TRBD1. The trim removed 2 bases at V and 2 bases at J, leaving 7 bases unmatched. The CDR3 has 16 residues. Germline assignment: CDR1 DFQATT and CDR2 SNEGSKA (reference sequence). This CDR3 reads CSARLAGQGGNTEAFF. The DNA for the CDR3 is TGCAGTGCTAGATTGGCGGGACAGGGGGGAAACACTGAAGCTTTCTTT.

This chain connects TRBV24-1 to TRBJ2-7; 10 positions agree with TRBD1. The CDR3 runs 15 residues. V lost 12 bases and J lost 4; bases outside the gene matches: 14. CDR1 and CDR2 from the germline V gene are KGHDR and SFDVKD. This CDR3 reads CAAGDMDRGGYEQYF. In nucleotides, the CDR3 is TGTGCCGCCGGTGACATGGACAGGGGGGGTTACGAGCAGTACTTC.

Within the sample, this clonotype is medium-sized. The chain couples TRBV6-2 or TRBV6-3 to TRBJ2-7; no clear D gene. CDR1 is MNHEY and CDR2 is SVGEGT in the germline V gene. The length of the CDR3 is 12 residues. V lost 4 bases to trimming and J lost 0 bases, with 4 bases between them. Here the CDR3 DNA reads TGTGCCAGCAGTTCCACCTCCTACGAGCAGTACTTC. Translated: CASSSTSYEQYF.

There are a few counts of this clonotype. V and J are TRBV4-1 and TRBJ1-1; 7 nucleotides agree with TRBD1. The CDR3 runs to 17 residues. Germline lookup yields CDR1 MGHRA and CDR2 YSYEKL. V shed 4 bases and J 0 bases; nucleotides not matched to a gene: 11. CDR3 sequence (DNA): TGCGCCAGCAGCCCCCGACAGGGAGTAGTCATGAACACTGAAGCTTTCTTT. Amino acids: CASSPRQGVVMNTEAFF.

This rearrangement joins TRBV5-1 to TRBJ1-1; D might be TRBD1 (5 bases). V shed 4 bases and J shed 1 base, with 11 bases lying between them. CDR1 and CDR2 from the germline V gene are SGHRS and YFSETQ. The CDR3 has 14 amino acids. The CDR3 DNA reads as TGCGCCAGCAGCGCCGGGACGGGGAACACTGAAGCTTTCTTT. Protein sequence: CASSAGTGNTEAFF.

On this clonotype: Because the CDR3 is missing its conserved closing phenylalanine or tryptophan, this is likely a read error. This chain joins TRBV20-1 and TRBJ2-7, with D tentatively TRBD1 or TRBD2 (6 bases each). The length of the CDR3 is 14 residues. V was trimmed by 6 bases and J by 6 bases, leaving 21 bases between them. Germline CDR1 reads DFQATT; CDR2 reads SNEGSKA (reference sequence). CDR3 in amino acids: CSAQQGGGLGEQYL. The DNA for the CDR3 is TGCAGTGCCCAACAGGGAGGCGGCCTAGGCGAGCAGTACCTC.

By its share, this clonotype is medium-sized. The gene calls are TRBV15 and TRBJ1-2; 7 nucleotides align to TRBD1. The CDR3 is 13 amino acids. The trim removed 5 bases at V and 2 bases at J, leaving 2 bases unmatched. Germline V gives CDR1 LNHNV, CDR2 YYDKDF (reference sequence). CDR3 sequence: CATSVQGNYGYTF. CDR3 bases: TGTGCCACCAGCGTACAGGGGAACTATGGCTACACCTTC.

Within the sample, this clonotype is medium-sized. The chain employs TRBV2 and TRBJ1-6; D ambiguous. Germline CDR1 reads SNHLY; CDR2 reads FYNNEI. Trimming pared 2 bases from V and 3 bases from J, leaving 11 bases between. The CDR3 is made up of 16 amino acids. In DNA form, the CDR3 reads TGTGCCAGCAGTGAACAGGAACCCCTCTATAATTCACCCCTCCACTTT. Translated: CASSEQEPLYNSPLHF.

The chain employs TRBV4-1 and TRBJ1-4, with 7 nucleotides matching TRBD1. The CDR3 totals 14 residues. The junction had 5 bases not matched to a gene; V was cut back by 2 bases and J by 8 bases. Germline V lookup: CDR1 MGHRA, CDR2 YSYEKL. The CDR3, as DNA: TGCGCCAGCAGCCAAAAGGGGGCCGGCGAAAAACTGTTTTTT. Encoded protein: CASSQKGAGEKLFF.

Note on this clonotype: A junction boundary mismatches the germline segment, possibly from a read error. This chain uses TRBV6-1 with TRBJ2-7, with D perhaps given as TRBD1 or TRBD2 (5 bases each). This CDR3 has 12 amino acids. Per germline, CDR1 MNHNS and CDR2 SASEGT. The CDR3: CVSTRRGDEQYF. CDR3 coding DNA: TGTGTCAGCACGAGACGGGGCGACGAGCAGTACTTC.

The rearrangement uses TRBV19 and TRBJ2-1; TRBD2 aligns across 8 bases. The CDR3 is 16 residues long. J was trimmed by 4 bases and V by 5 bases; bases with no gene match: 10. Germline loops: CDR1 LNHDA, CDR2 SQIVND (reference sequence). CDR3 DNA: TGTGCCAGTAGTCCCGGGGGGGGCCGCGGGTACAATGAGCAGTTCTTC. As protein: CASSPGGGRGYNEQFF.

The V call is TRBV6-1, the J call TRBJ1-5, with unresolved D. Deletions cut 6 bases from V and 3 bases from J, with 15 bases between. The CDR3 is 15 residues long. Per the germline V gene, CDR1 is MNHNS and CDR2 is SASEGT. The DNA of the CDR3 is TGTGCCAGCAGCGTCGAGTGGGGTAACAATCAGCCCCAGCATTTT. Translating gives CASSVEWGNNQPQHF.

This clonotype was seen only a few times. V and J are TRBV7-2 and TRBJ2-7; 10 bases match TRBD2. Germline V gene sequence: CDR1 SGHTA, CDR2 FQGNSA. V lost 3 bases to trimming and J lost 6 bases; unmatched junction nucleotides: 8. This CDR3 region has 15 residues. In nucleotides, the CDR3 is TGTGCCAGCAGCTTTTTTAGCGGGGGGCGGGGCGAGCAGTACTTC. It specifies CASSFFSGGRGEQYF.

Concerning this clonotype: Its ends do not fully match the called genes, so a read error is possible. This chain joins TRBV5-4 and TRBJ2-7; perhaps TRBD2 as D (5 bases). The CDR3 totals 13 residues. Germline lookup yields CDR1 SGHNT and CDR2 YYREEE (reference sequence). The CDR3 DNA follows: TGTGCCAACAGCTTGGAGGCAGGCAACGAGCAGTACTTC. Encoded protein: CANSLEAGNEQYF.

Relative to its sample, this clonotype is medium-sized. V is TRBV6-2 or TRBV6-3 and J is TRBJ1-2, with 7 nucleotides matching TRBD1. The CDR3 extends over 13 amino acids. J lost 2 bases, V lost 7 bases, and 4 bases had no gene match. In germline, CDR1 is MNHEY, CDR2 SVGEGT. The CDR3 sequence: CASNPTGNYGYTF. The CDR3 region has the DNA TGTGCCAGCAACCCGACAGGGAACTATGGCTACACCTTC.

This clonotype is medium-sized. The genes are TRBV7-2 and TRBJ1-2; tentative D call: TRBD1 (6 bases). V was pared by 8 bases and J by 1 base, with 14 bases between. The V gene's germline CDR1 is SGHTA and CDR2 FQGNSA. The CDR3 covers 14 residues. The CDR3 loop reads CASATRTVNYGYTF. The CDR3 DNA sequence: TGTGCCAGCGCGACAAGGACAGTTAACTATGGCTACACCTTC.

This chain connects TRBV28 to TRBJ1-4; 8 positions agree with TRBD1. V dropped 3 bases and J dropped 7; count of bases not matched to a gene: 7. In germline, CDR1 is MDHEN, CDR2 SYDVKM. The CDR3 totals 15 residues. The CDR3 DNA reads as TGTGCCAGCAGTTTGGCAGGGGGCTCCAGTGAAAAACTGTTTTTT. Translation: CASSLAGGSSEKLFF.

This clonotype ranks as medium-sized. This chain connects TRBV28 to TRBJ1-2, with 10 bases matching TRBD1. In germline, CDR1 is MDHEN, CDR2 SYDVKM. J gave up 8 bases and V 1 base, and 13 bases lay outside the gene matches. The CDR3 length is 17 residues. As DNA, the CDR3 is TGTGCCAGCAGTTTATTTGGGACGGGACAGGGGCAAGACGGCTACACCTTC. Its protein product is CASSLFGTGQGQDGYTF.

In its sample, this clonotype ranks as medium-sized. The V call is TRBV6-1, the J call TRBJ2-3; 12 nucleotides agree with TRBD2. The CDR3 has 15 amino acids. V gave up 5 bases and J gave up 4 bases; unmatched junction bases: 4. Germline V lookup: CDR1 MNHNS, CDR2 SASEGT. DNA of the CDR3: TGTGCCAGCAGTCGGACTAGCGGGATGGCAGATACGCAGTATTTT. Its protein is CASSRTSGMADTQYF.

This clonotype was counted once. This may arise from a read error, as a much more abundant clone is one base away. In DNA form, the CDR3 reads TGTGCCGGCAGTCTAAACCCCGGGACAGGGGCCAATCAGCCCCAGCATTTT. Amino acid sequence: CAGSLNPGTGANQPQHF. The chain links TRBV28 to TRBJ1-5; 10 bases match TRBD1. CDR3 length equals 17 residues. CDR1 MDHEN and CDR2 SYDVKM come from the germline V gene.

By sample share, this clonotype is large. The chain employs TRBV20-1 and TRBJ1-6, with a possible D match to TRBD1 (5 bases). The CDR3 loop spans 13 amino acids. V was clipped by 1 base and J by 8 bases, with 9 bases between them. Germline V gene data show CDR1 as DFQATT and CDR2 as SNEGSKA (reference sequence). In nucleotides, the CDR3 is TGCAGTGCTAGAGGGGGCGCCGATTCACCCCTCCACTTT. Its translation is CSARGGADSPLHF.

This clonotype is medium-sized in the sample. J is TRBJ2-5 and V is TRBV20-1; TRBD1 matches at 8 bases. With V trimmed by 4 bases and J by 4 bases, 8 bases remained unmatched. The length of the CDR3 is 14 residues. Germline V gene lookup returns CDR1 DFQATT and CDR2 SNEGSKA (reference sequence). The CDR3 DNA follows: TGCAGTGCTATCCAGAGGACAGGGAGAGAGACCCAGTACTTC. Amino acid sequence: CSAIQRTGRETQYF.

This clonotype came up a few times. The chain joins TRBV20-1 to TRBJ2-1; D gene unclear. Germline lookup yields CDR1 DFQATT and CDR2 SNEGSKA (reference sequence). The CDR3 is 14 amino acids. V lost 5 bases, J lost 8 bases, and 19 bases lay in between. CDR3: CSARGSNLSDEQFF. The CDR3 bases are TGCAGTGCTCGCGGTTCTAATCTCTCTGATGAGCAGTTCTTC.

This chain links TRBV30 with TRBJ2-5, with 8 bases matching TRBD2. This CDR3 is 13 amino acids long. Germline V CDR1 and CDR2: GTSNPN, SVGIG (reference sequence). The J segment lost 5 bases and the V segment lost 1 base, leaving 3 bases of the junction unmatched. The CDR3 spells CAWSGSGGETQYF. CDR3 nucleotide sequence: TGTGCCTGGAGTGGGAGCGGGGGTGAGACCCAGTACTTC.

This clonotype is judged medium-sized. The gene calls are TRBV20-1 and TRBJ2-5, with 7 bases identical to TRBD1. This CDR3 is built from 14 residues. After removal of 2 bases from V and 3 bases from J, the junction contained 6 bases not matched to a gene. Per germline, CDR1 DFQATT and CDR2 SNEGSKA (reference sequence). This CDR3 reads CSARPTDREETQYF. In nucleotides, the CDR3 is TGCAGTGCTAGACCCACAGACAGGGAAGAGACCCAGTACTTC.

This clonotype is termed medium-sized. The chain has TRBV6-1 and TRBJ2-5, with 8 bases matching TRBD2. Looked up from germline, CDR1 is MNHNS and CDR2 is SASEGT. With 7 bases clipped from V and 5 bases from J, the junction kept 9 bases outside the gene matches. CDR3 length equals 14 residues. The CDR3 DNA is TGTGCCAGCAATACGCGGGGGGCCCGGGAGACCCAGTACTTC. Its translation is CASNTRGARETQYF.

In its sample, this clonotype ranks as large. The rearrangement links TRBV7-2 to TRBJ1-2, with unresolved D. Trimming stripped 4 bases from V and 0 bases from J, with 15 bases between. Germline CDR1 and CDR2: SGHTA and FQGNSA. The CDR3 spans 16 residues. The CDR3 reads CASSYLVSTTNYGYTF. The CDR3 coding sequence is TGTGCCAGCAGCTACCTGGTCAGTACCACTAACTATGGCTACACCTTC.